This T cell receptor beta chain was documented in a study of a mutant IDH1 vaccine in newly diagnosed glioma (dated by TCRdb to the early 2020s). With regard to the full study: Patients were given eight vaccinations, in weeks 1, 3, 5, 7, 11, 15, 19 and 23, which matched visits V03 through V10. Vaccination started 4-6 weeks after radiotherapy alone, or was given together with temozolomide cycles in the groups whose treatment included chemotherapy. Of the roughly 32 patients who were treated, approximately 62% were male and roughly 38% were female, and the mean age was about 40 years. Before enrollment, most patients had been given radiochemotherapy with temozolomide as standard therapy, while the rest had received either radiotherapy alone or temozolomide alone. Peripheral blood samples were drawn at six visits, namely V03 (baseline), V05, V07, V10, V12 and V13. Longitudinal TCRB deep sequencing was performed for about two dozen treated patients wherever samples were available for exploratory analyses.

The receptor library was made with the immunoSEQ multiplex PCR assay. The hsTCRB Kit was used according to the manufacturer's protocol to amplify rearranged TCR beta chain sequences. TCRB libraries were sequenced on an Illumina MiSeq. The original pipeline was this. The proprietary platform of the kit vendor was used for demultiplexing, trimming and gene mapping. The clones in this table, taken by TCRdb from immuneACCESS, are in-frame only. Not every clone is retained; where verified, under half of the shortfall comes from an unresolved V gene, and the cause of the rest is unknown. That table is the source of V, J and clone size, and D and trimming were worked out from the DNA. Across this sample there are some 60,000 clones, with 75% to 85% seen only once. The ten biggest clones cover 5.5% to 7% of the sample. Reading the label with the study, this specimen's time point is: week 11, during vaccination. Each vaccine dose, consisting of 300 ug of a 20-mer mutant IDH1 peptide in Montanide, was administered subcutaneously with topical imiquimod. All donors had newly diagnosed IDH1-mutant astrocytomas of WHO grade 3 or 4 that showed loss of nuclear ATRX. The samples were drawn from NOA16, a multicentre, single-arm, open-label phase I trial in Germany that tested a mutant IDH1 peptide vaccine in humans for the first time. Genomic DNA for TCRB sequencing was isolated from EDTA blood with the DNeasy Blood and Tissue Kit.

Points on this clone: The target of this receptor is not known. There are no base qualities to consult, and no much larger clone falls within one base.

The CDR3 contains 11 residues, cysteine and phenylalanine counted. Only CDR3 DNA remains: 33 bases, in frame from the first base. The germline V gene yields MDHEN for CDR1 and SYDVKM for CDR2. Cut back by 5 bases and 3 bases, the V and J ends lie 5 bases apart. Study-wide findings and limitations: The authors noted that analyses of patient blood samples could not be reproduced because of sample limitations. Changes in the top peripheral T cell clonotypes picked up by TCRB sequencing did not appear to be linked to pseudoprogression. Availability determined which PBMC samples were chosen for TCRB deep sequencing. Immune responses induced by the vaccine were seen in approximately 93% of patients across multiple MHC alleles.

The chain joins TRBV28 to TRBJ2-7; confidence is insufficient to name the D gene. The receptor was isolated from a man between 45 and 60 years old with glioma. Here the sequenced sample was PBMCs, taken from a glioma patient whose treatment included an IDH1 peptide vaccine. The DNA reads as follows: TGTGCCAGCAGTCTATACTACGAGCAGTACTTC. It translates to CASSLYYEQYF.